This TCR beta chain was sequenced for a study of T cell responses to AZD1222 COVID-19 vaccine. Findings and caveats of the study: Spike-specific TCR breadth and depth rose after two AZD1222 doses.

Germline CDR1 is SGHNT and CDR2 is YENEEA. The ends were cut back, 5 bases at V and 2 bases at J, with 10 bases in the middle. There are 14 residues in the CDR3. On this clone itself: Antigen unknown.

Libraries were prepared by immunoSEQ multiplex PCR; TCRdb keeps only in-frame clonotypes and omits some of them. The data show about 83,000 clones, roughly 88% seen once. The origin of this receptor is an adult in good health. The sample consisted of peripheral blood, taken on day 0 of AZD1222 vaccination. V and J are TRBV11-3 and TRBJ1-5; D might be TRBD1 (5 bases). CDR3 nucleotide sequence: TGTGCCAGCAGCCTACAGGAGGGCAATCAGCCCCAGCATTTT. Its translation: CASSLQEGNQPQHF. Full variable domain (missing parts from reference TRBV11-3 and TRBJ1-5): EAGVVQSPRYKIIEKKQPVAFWCNPISGHNTLYWYLQNLGQGPELLIRYENEEAVDDSQLPKDRFSAERLKGVDSTLKIQPAELGDSAVYLCASSLQEGNQPQHFGDGTRLSIL.